Following are 9 T cell receptor beta chains from one sample sequenced in a study of response to subunit inactivated influenza vaccine. TCRdb re-derived calls from the RT-PCR reads in MiXCR, one entry per CDR3 protein. The data hold fewer than 550,000 distinct CDR3 sequences, with roughly 23% observed a single time. The input for sequencing was CD4+ T cells sorted from PBMCs, taken more than 4 days after vaccination. These receptors all stem from a man aged 50 to 59 who received an inactivated influenza vaccine.

This clonotype was picked up a small number of times. The chain combines TRBV10-3 with TRBJ1-6; 7 nucleotides agree with TRBD1. The V and J ends lost 6 bases and 6 bases, in that order; junction bases with no gene match: 8. Germline V gene sequence: CDR1 ENHRY, CDR2 SYGVKD. The CDR3 spans 15 residues. The CDR3 is CAISENDRANSPLHF. The CDR3 bases are TGTGCCATCAGCGAGAATGACAGGGCTAATTCACCCCTCCACTTT.

V and J are TRBV5-1 and TRBJ2-3; tentatively, D is TRBD1 (5 bases). V was clipped by 4 bases and J by 0 bases, with 12 bases between them. CDR3 length: 15 residues. From germline, CDR1 is SGHRS and CDR2 YFSETQ. CDR3 DNA sequence: TGCGCCAGCAGCCCACAGGTTTCTAGCACAGATACGCAGTATTTT. Its protein product is CASSPQVSSTDTQYF.

The CDR3 protein is CASSFLGTRETQYF. The CDR3 DNA reads TGTGCCAGCAGCTTCTTGGGAACTCGAGAGACCCAGTACTTC. The gene calls are TRBV7-2 and TRBJ2-5; D not certain. The CDR3 has 14 amino acids. Germline CDR1 reads SGHTA; CDR2 reads FQGNSA. The ends were cut back, 3 bases at V and 4 bases at J, with 12 bases in the middle.

This clonotype was observed a handful of times. The V and J genes are TRBV6-2 or TRBV6-3 and TRBJ1-1, with TRBD1 as a possible D gene (6 bases). This CDR3 has 15 residues. Trimming stripped 7 bases from V and 6 bases from J, with 21 bases between. Germline V gene data show CDR1 as MNHEY and CDR2 as SVGEGT. CDR3 region: CASKGEDRPHAEAFF. The CDR3 DNA reads as TGTGCCAGCAAAGGGGAAGACAGGCCCCACGCTGAAGCTTTCTTT.

V usage is TRBV10-3 and J usage is TRBJ2-3, with D hard to call. The V gene lost 4 bases and the J gene lost 0 bases, with 11 bases spanning the gap. The CDR3 sequence is 15 residues long. Looked up from germline, CDR1 is ENHRY and CDR2 is SYGVKD. The CDR3 reads CAISARPGSTDTQYF. CDR3 sequence (DNA): TGTGCCATCAGTGCACGGCCGGGTAGCACAGATACGCAGTATTTT.

This chain joins TRBV28 and TRBJ2-2; D possibly corresponds to TRBD1 (8 bases). Trimming removed 7 bases from V and 1 base from J, with 19 bases in between. Germline assignment: CDR1 MDHEN and CDR2 SYDVKM. This CDR3 has 17 amino acids. This CDR3 is CASTILHRGGNTGELFF. DNA of the CDR3: TGTGCCAGCACAATACTACACAGGGGGGGGAACACCGGGGAGCTGTTTTTT.

The CDR3, as DNA: TGTGCCAGCAGCTCAGGGGGTACCCACCCCTTTAGTGGAAACATTCAGTACTTC. Its protein is CASSSGGTHPFSGNIQYF. This chain joins TRBV11-1 and TRBJ2-4, with 7 bases matching TRBD1. The CDR3 is 18 amino acids. Losses at the gene ends were 4 bases for V and 6 bases for J; bases not matched to a gene: 18. Germline lookup yields CDR1 SGHAT and CDR2 FQDESV (reference sequence). The full variable domain, its missing parts supplied by reference TRBV11-1 and TRBJ2-4, is EAEVAQSPRYKITEKSQAVAFWCDPISGHATLYWYRQILGQGPELLVQFQDESVVDDSQLPKDRFSAERLKGVDSTLKIQPAELGDSAMYLCASSSGGTHPFSGNIQYFGAGTRLSVL.

The chain has TRBV11-2 and TRBJ1-1, with 9 positions matching TRBD1. This CDR3 region has 13 residues. Unmatched junction bases numbered 7, after V lost 6 bases and J lost 8 bases. The germline CDR1 and CDR2 sequences are SGHAT and FQNNGV. The CDR3 nucleotides are TGTGCCAGCAGACGGACAGGGGTTCGCGAAGCTTTCTTT. Residues: CASRRTGVREAFF.

The CDR3 is CASSDDRTKNIQYF. The CDR3 DNA reads as TGTGCCAGCAGCGACGACAGGACCAAAAACATTCAGTACTTC. The chain combines TRBV7-9 with TRBJ2-4; D is perhaps TRBD1 (6 bases). This CDR3 region has 14 residues. Germline V lookup: CDR1 SEHNR, CDR2 FQNEAQ (reference sequence). V gave up 5 bases and J gave up 2 bases, with 10 bases separating them.